These 27 T cell receptor beta chains were sequenced from one sample in a study of lymphopenia after photon versus proton radiotherapy. Profiled with immunoSEQ multiplex PCR; TCRdb holds only in-frame clones, not every one. This sample carries some 64,000 clones, about nine tenths of them seen once, and the ten largest clones take about 13%. The input for sequencing was peripheral blood, taken from a patient treated with proton-based radiotherapy. These receptors came from a man at least 80 years old with esophageal cancer.

The V and J genes are TRBV30 and TRBJ2-3, with 7 bases aligning to TRBD2. This CDR3 has 12 residues. Unmatched junction bases numbered 3, after V lost 4 bases and J lost 5 bases. CDR1 is GTSNPN and CDR2 is SVGIG in the germline V gene (reference sequence). CDR3 bases: TGTGCCTGGAACGGGGGGATAGATACGCAGTATTTT. It translates to CAWNGGIDTQYF.

The genes are TRBV5-1 and TRBJ2-1; TRBD1 agrees at 8 bases. V shed 4 bases and J 7 bases; nucleotides not matched to a gene: 10. The CDR3 length is 15 residues. Germline V gene sequence: CDR1 SGHRS, CDR2 YFSETQ. CDR3 nucleotide sequence: TGCGCCAGCAGCCTAGGGCAGGGGGCTATGAATGAGCAGTTCTTC. As protein: CASSLGQGAMNEQFF.

The CDR3 nucleotides read TGTGCCAGCAGCCCGGACAGGGTGATTGAGACCCAGTACTTC. Protein sequence: CASSPDRVIETQYF. The gene calls are TRBV5-6 and TRBJ2-5; 8 bases match TRBD1. The CDR3 runs to 14 residues. Germline V gene data show CDR1 as SGHDT and CDR2 as YYEEEE. Unmatched junction bases numbered 7, after V lost 4 bases and J lost 5 bases.

V usage is TRBV10-3 and J usage is TRBJ2-1; the D gene is possibly TRBD2 (6 bases). Trimming took off 6 bases at V and 4 bases at J, with 13 bases between the two ends. This CDR3 spans 14 amino acids. Germline assignment: CDR1 ENHRY and CDR2 SYGVKD. DNA for the CDR3: TGTGCCATCAGCCAGACTAGGGATTACAATGAGCAGTTCTTC. This codes for CAISQTRDYNEQFF.

The V call is TRBV15, the J call TRBJ1-1, with D perhaps matching TRBD1 (6 bases). CDR1 and CDR2 (germline): LNHNV, YYDKDF (reference sequence). This CDR3 comprises 15 residues. V gave up 0 bases and J gave up 3 bases, with 11 bases separating them. DNA of the CDR3: TGTGCCACCAGCAGAGAGCAGAGGGGGTACACTGAAGCTTTCTTT. Translated: CATSREQRGYTEAFF.

This chain uses TRBV30 with TRBJ2-3; a possible D gene is TRBD2 (6 bases). The CDR3 has 16 residues. The V and J ends lost 2 bases and 0 bases respectively, with 15 bases between them. Germline CDR1 is GTSNPN and CDR2 is SVGIG (reference sequence). The CDR3 reads CAWSKEGTSSTDTQYF. CDR3 nucleotides: TGTGCCTGGAGTAAGGAGGGGACCTCTAGCACAGATACGCAGTATTTT.

The chain employs TRBV5-1 and TRBJ1-6; 7 bases are shared with TRBD1. Germline CDR1 is SGHRS and CDR2 is YFSETQ. The CDR3 sequence is 15 residues long. V lost 1 base and J lost 9; bases outside the gene matches: 7. The chain's CDR3 is CASSLRDRIGSPLHF. Written as DNA, the CDR3 is TGCGCCAGCAGCTTGCGGGACAGAATCGGTTCACCCCTCCACTTT.

This rearrangement joins TRBV7-2 to TRBJ2-7; 8 nucleotides agree with TRBD2. Trimming removed 5 bases from V and 5 bases from J; junction bases left unmatched: 8. The CDR3 runs 14 residues. Germline values: CDR1 SGHTA, CDR2 FQGNSA. The CDR3 DNA reads TGTGCCAGCAGCCTACCGACTAGCGCAAACGAGCAGTACTTC. It is translated as CASSLPTSANEQYF.

The chain has TRBV9 and TRBJ2-7; 11 bases line up with TRBD1. Germline lookup yields CDR1 SGDLS and CDR2 YYNGEE. Trimming removed 3 bases from V and 0 bases from J; junction bases left unmatched: 2. The CDR3 length is 15 residues. The CDR3, as DNA: TGTGCCAGCAGCGCGGGACAGGGGGGCTCCTACGAGCAGTACTTC. Its translation is CASSAGQGGSYEQYF.

This chain joins TRBV11-2 and TRBJ2-7; 8 bases are a match to TRBD2. Germline CDR1 reads SGHAT; CDR2 reads FQNNGV. Trimming cost V 2 bases and J 4 bases; bases outside gene matches: 16. The CDR3 length is 18 residues. The CDR3 DNA reads TGTGCCAGCAGCTTAATACGATCCGGGGGGGCCCTTGGGTACGAGCAGTACTTC. This codes for CASSLIRSGGALGYEQYF.

Judged by abundance, this clone is medium-sized. One end of the junction varies from germline; a read error may be responsible. The V and J genes are TRBV6-5 and TRBJ2-7, with D hard to call. The germline V gene has CDR1 MNHEY and CDR2 SVGAGI. The CDR3 is 12 amino acids. CDR3 sequence: CASSSWSSEQYF. CDR3 coding DNA: TGTGCCAGCAGCTCGTGGTCCTCCGAGCAGTACTTC.

J is TRBJ2-7 and V is TRBV4-2, with D maybe TRBD2 (5 bases). This CDR3 is built from 16 residues. V gave up 4 bases and J gave up 9 bases, with 25 bases separating them. CDR1 is LGHNA and CDR2 is YNFKEQ in the germline V gene. In DNA form, the CDR3 reads TGTGCCAGCAGCCGCACACAAGCTCGGACCATTGGAGGGCAGTACTTC. The encoded protein is CASSRTQARTIGGQYF.

The chain joins TRBV7-8 to TRBJ2-5; 8 bases are a match to TRBD2. This CDR3 has 17 amino acids. Germline CDR1 reads SGHVS; CDR2 reads FQNEAQ. The junction had 18 bases not matched to a gene; V was cut back by 7 bases and J by 5 bases. CDR3 sequence (DNA): TGTGCCAGCATCGTTTATCTAACTAGCGGTCCAAGGGAGACCCAGTACTTC. Protein product: CASIVYLTSGPRETQYF.

This rearrangement joins TRBV2 to TRBJ2-5, with no clear D. Trimming left V 3 bases short and J 0 bases short, with 8 bases between. CDR3 length: 14 residues. Germline CDR1 reads SNHLY; CDR2 reads FYNNEI. CDR3 nucleotides: TGTGCCAGCAGTGACTGGGCGGACCAAGAGACCCAGTACTTC. It specifies CASSDWADQETQYF.

This chain connects TRBV29-1 to TRBJ2-3; TRBD2 matches at 9 bases. Germline V gene sequence: CDR1 SQVTM, CDR2 ANQGSEA. The CDR3 runs to 15 residues. After removal of 4 bases from V and 6 bases from J, the junction contained 11 bases not matched to a gene. The CDR3 sequence is CSVGSPSGATDTQYF. The CDR3 region has the DNA TGCAGCGTTGGGTCCCCTAGCGGGGCGACTGATACGCAGTATTTT.

The chain uses TRBV19 and TRBJ1-5, with 8 bases identical to TRBD1. The CDR3 consists of 15 residues. Germline V gene lookup returns CDR1 LNHDA and CDR2 SQIVND (reference sequence). The V and J ends lost 5 bases and 5 bases, in that order; junction bases with no gene match: 8. The DNA for the CDR3 is TGTGCCAGTAGTGCCGCGGGACAGGCGTATCAGCCCCAGCATTTT. This codes for CASSAAGQAYQPQHF.

This chain joins TRBV11-2 and TRBJ1-3, with D tentatively TRBD1 (6 bases). Trimming stripped 4 bases from V and 0 bases from J, with 10 bases between. Germline CDR1 and CDR2: SGHAT and FQNNGV. The CDR3 extends over 15 amino acids. As DNA, the CDR3 is TGTGCCAGCAGCTATACAGGGAGCTCTGGAAACACCATATATTTT. It codes for CASSYTGSSGNTIYF. The full variable domain, completed using reference TRBV11-2 and TRBJ1-3, is EAGVAQSPRYKIIEKRQSVAFWCNPISGHATLYWYQQILGQGPKLLIQFQNNGVVDDSQLPKDRFSAERLKGVDSTLKIQPAKLEDSAVYLCASSYTGSSGNTIYFGEGSWLTVV.

The CDR3 here is CASSLVPSLNEQYF. The CDR3 bases are TGTGCCAGCAGTTTAGTCCCATCCCTTAACGAGCAGTACTTC. The rearrangement uses TRBV27 and TRBJ2-7, with D unclear. CDR1 is MNHEY, CDR2 SMNVEV, per germline (reference sequence). The CDR3 consists of 14 residues. V gave up 2 bases and J gave up 5 bases, with 13 bases separating them.

This chain connects TRBV7-9 to TRBJ2-7; 9 nucleotides align to TRBD1. Unmatched junction bases numbered 11, after V lost 5 bases and J lost 3 bases. CDR3 length equals 16 residues. Germline CDR1 and CDR2: SEHNR and FQNEAQ (reference sequence). The chain's CDR3 is CASSPLNSGQGYEQYF. The DNA for the CDR3 is TGTGCCAGCAGCCCCCTGAACTCGGGACAGGGCTACGAGCAGTACTTC.

The chain has TRBV7-2 and TRBJ1-4; a possible D gene is TRBD1 (5 bases). The germline V gene has CDR1 SGHTA and CDR2 FQGNSA. The CDR3 extends over 14 amino acids. Trimming left V 5 bases short and J 5 bases short, with 12 bases between. CDR3 sequence: CASSRRGSNEKLFF. The CDR3, as DNA: TGTGCCAGCAGCCGGCGGGGGTCGAATGAAAAACTGTTTTTT. Based on the CDR3 plus reference TRBV7-2 and TRBJ1-4, the full variable domain is GAGVSQSPSNKVTEKGKDVELRCDPISGHTALYWYRQSLGQGLEFLIYFQGNSAPDKSGLPSDRFSAERTGGSVSTLTIQRTQQEDSAVYLCASSRRGSNEKLFFGSGTQLSVL.

This chain uses TRBV19 with TRBJ1-5; D is uncertain. CDR1 LNHDA and CDR2 SQIVND come from the germline V gene (reference sequence). The CDR3 sequence is 15 residues long. Deletions cut 1 base from V and 3 bases from J, with 10 bases between. The CDR3 sequence is CASSIGHTNNQPQHF. The CDR3 bases are TGTGCCAGTAGTATAGGCCACACCAACAATCAGCCCCAGCATTTT.

V usage is TRBV19 and J usage is TRBJ1-5; D is possibly TRBD1 (6 bases). V was clipped by 2 bases and J by 6 bases, with 11 bases between them. Germline assignment: CDR1 LNHDA and CDR2 SQIVND (reference sequence). This CDR3 region has 14 residues. The CDR3 DNA follows: TGTGCCAGTAGTATAACAGGGCCTGCTCAGCCCCAGCATTTT. Encoded protein: CASSITGPAQPQHF. The entire variable domain, with the rest obtained from reference TRBV19 and TRBJ1-5, is as follows: DGGITQSPKYLFRKEGQNVTLSCEQNLNHDAMYWYRQDPGQGLRLIYYSQIVNDFQKGDIAEGYSVSREKKESFPLTVTSAQKNPTAFYLCASSITGPAQPQHFGDGTRLSIL.

This chain connects TRBV5-8 to TRBJ1-5; the D is unclear. V was shortened by 1 base and J by 10 bases, with 9 bases between the two germline ends. Germline V gives CDR1 SGHTS, CDR2 YDEGEE. CDR3 size: 12 residues. DNA of the CDR3: TGTGCCAGCAGCTTGTTAGTTCCCCCCCAGCATTTT. Protein sequence: CASSLLVPPQHF.

This clone was seen more than once but under ten times. The chain carries TRBV19 and TRBJ1-5, with D hard to call. The CDR3 covers 17 residues. Trimming stripped 7 bases from V and 0 bases from J, with 19 bases between. Germline CDR1 is LNHDA and CDR2 is SQIVND (reference sequence). Here the CDR3 reads CASTPRTLIHSNQPQHF. The CDR3 DNA reads TGTGCCAGTACCCCGAGGACGTTAATTCATAGCAATCAGCCCCAGCATTTT.

V gene TRBV5-6 combines with J gene TRBJ1-1; TRBD1 is a possible D gene (6 bases). The CDR3 extends over 16 amino acids. Germline CDR1 SGHDT, CDR2 YYEEEE. Trimming cost V 1 base and J 1 base, with 14 bases left between them. CDR3 region: CASSLWGRLGNTEAFF. The CDR3 DNA is TGTGCCAGCAGCTTGTGGGGGCGTTTGGGGAACACTGAAGCTTTCTTT.

The chain joins TRBV18 to TRBJ1-5; a weak D match, TRBD1 (6 bases). The CDR3 contains 19 residues. Germline loops: CDR1 KGHSH, CDR2 LQKENI. V lost 0 bases, J lost 2 bases, and 20 bases lay in between. The CDR3 nucleotides are TGTGCCAGCTCACCACCGGGGACAACCTACTCGAAGCGCAATCAGCCCCAGCATTTT. It is translated as CASSPPGTTYSKRNQPQHF.

This chain links TRBV27 with TRBJ1-1, with 10 bases that match TRBD1. The CDR3 consists of 15 residues. Losses at the gene ends were 4 bases for V and 3 bases for J; bases not matched to a gene: 5. Germline V CDR1 and CDR2: MNHEY, SMNVEV (reference sequence). For the CDR3, the DNA is TGTGCCAGCAGTTCCGACAGGGGGCACGACACTGAAGCTTTCTTT. It specifies CASSSDRGHDTEAFF.